This T cell receptor beta chain was recovered during a study of blood T cell repertoires in COVID-19. For the study at large: PBMCs, B-cell-depleted T cells, or T cells were the source of the cDNA or gDNA that made up the material.

In the original processing: From reference gene primer amplification, estimates of nucleated cell counts were derived. Measured with immunoSEQ multiplex PCR; TCRdb has only the in-frame clones, and not every one. V, J and clone size reflect that table, while D and trimming were determined from the DNA. The sample holds around 200,000 clones; 84% are singletons and the top ten take roughly 7%. With 5 bases clipped from V and 4 bases from J, the junction kept 9 bases outside the gene matches. The CDR3 runs to 15 residues. Germline CDR1 reads SGHTA; CDR2 reads FQGNSA. J is TRBJ1-2 and V is TRBV7-2; 8 bases are a match to TRBD1. The sequence was collected from a human donor in a cohort sampled during active COVID-19. The sample taken for sequencing was peripheral blood. In DNA, the CDR3 is TGTGCCAGCAGCACTCAGACAGGGGAGGCCTATGGCTACACCTTC. Its protein product is CASSTQTGEAYGYTF.